Reported below is one TCR beta chain. CDR3 length: 16 amino acids. V shed 3 bases, J shed 6 bases, and the junction held 17 bases outside the gene matches. From germline, CDR1 is DFQATT and CDR2 SNEGSKA (reference sequence). The authors' processing: Counts of nucleated cells, estimated from reference gene primer amplification, were obtained. Sequencing was performed with immunoSEQ multiplex PCR; in TCRdb, only in-frame clones are kept and a portion is missing. V and J calls and clone size are as listed in that table; D and trimming were resolved from the DNA. The data show more than 250,000 clones, over 75% seen once. The data were obtained in a study of blood T cell repertoires in COVID-19. Study overall: The analysed material was cDNA or gDNA that came from T cells, B-cell-depleted T cells, or PBMCs.

The clonotype comes from a human donor in a cohort sampled during active COVID-19. Sequencing input: peripheral blood. The chain links TRBV20-1 to TRBJ2-7; 7 nucleotides match TRBD1. CDR3: CSASRRGSGLVGEQYF. The CDR3 nucleotides read TGCAGTGCTAGTCGCAGGGGGTCCGGTCTGGTCGGCGAGCAGTACTTC.